Included here is one T cell receptor beta chain sequence, with context. The authors' processing: From reference gene primer amplification, estimates of nucleated cell counts were derived. Generated by immunoSEQ multiplex PCR, the TCRdb table keeps only in-frame clones and is missing some. The D gene and trimming were derived from the DNA, and the V and J assignments and clone size from that table. The sample shows 350,000 to 450,000 clones, around 87% of them seen only once. The entry originates in a study of blood T cell repertoires in COVID-19. Study information: Sample material is recorded as cDNA or gDNA derived from T cells, B-cell-depleted T cells, or PBMCs.

Looked up from germline, CDR1 is LGHDT and CDR2 is YNNKEL (reference sequence). This CDR3 is built from 18 residues. J gave up 0 bases and V 5 bases, and 11 bases lay outside the gene matches. The source is a woman aged 55-70 years with COVID-19, enrolled during active disease. The chain has TRBV3-1 (or the pseudogene TRBV3-2) and TRBJ1-1, with 11 bases identical to TRBD1. Input material: peripheral blood. The CDR3 reads CASSVRDRGGPLNTEAFF. The DNA for the CDR3 is TGTGCCAGCAGCGTTCGGGACAGGGGGGGCCCCTTGAACACTGAAGCTTTCTTT.